The 23 T cell receptor beta chains reported below all come from one sample, sequenced in a study of T cell changes during pregnancy in multiple sclerosis. Assay: immunoSEQ multiplex PCR; the TCRdb copy retains only in-frame clones and omits some. Of 70,000 to 80,000 clones listed, roughly 93% were seen once; the top ten hold under 1.3%. Sequenced here: peripheral blood, sampled in the first trimester of pregnancy. The receptors shown here come from a female donor with multiple sclerosis, enrolled in a pregnancy study.

The table lists this clone with a count of one. V is TRBV27 and J is TRBJ1-2; D remains unclear. V was pared by 1 base and J by 1 base, with 10 bases between. The CDR3 spans 15 residues. Germline CDR1 reads MNHEY; CDR2 reads SMNVEV (reference sequence). CDR3 in amino acids: CASSLWGGGNYGYTF. In DNA form, the CDR3 reads TGTGCCAGCAGTTTATGGGGAGGCGGTAACTATGGCTACACCTTC.

The chain joins TRBV29-1 to TRBJ2-1; 13 bases match TRBD2. Germline V gene data show CDR1 as SQVTM and CDR2 as ANQGSEA. The CDR3 has 16 residues. Trimming removed 3 bases from V and 0 bases from J; junction bases left unmatched: 2. CDR3 DNA: TGCAGCGTTGATGGGACTAGCGGGGTCTCCTACAATGAGCAGTTCTTC. It encodes CSVDGTSGVSYNEQFF.

The chain links TRBV5-1 to TRBJ2-3; tentatively, D is TRBD1 (5 bases). Trimming took 4 bases from V and 2 from J, leaving 17 bases between them. The CDR3 consists of 16 residues. Germline V lookup: CDR1 SGHRS, CDR2 YFSETQ. The CDR3 coding sequence is TGCGCCAGCAGCCCAGGACCCCCCAGGGCCACAGATACGCAGTATTTT. Residues: CASSPGPPRATDTQYF.

The chain couples TRBV2 to TRBJ1-4; 7 bases match TRBD1. Germline V gives CDR1 SNHLY, CDR2 FYNNEI. J was trimmed by 2 bases and V by 5 bases; bases with no gene match: 2. CDR3 length: 14 amino acids. The CDR3 DNA is TGTGCCAGCAGTCCGACAGGGACTAATGAAAAACTGTTTTTT. Its protein is CASSPTGTNEKLFF.

The chain links TRBV4-1 to TRBJ2-6, with TRBD1 as a possible D gene (6 bases). This CDR3 comprises 16 residues. Per the germline V gene, CDR1 is MGHRA and CDR2 is YSYEKL. V was shortened by 7 bases and J by 1 base, with 14 bases between the two germline ends. The CDR3 bases are TGCGCCAGCAAGGGACATCCCCTTTCTGGGGCCAACGTCCTGACTTTC. Encoded protein: CASKGHPLSGANVLTF.

This rearrangement joins TRBV5-4 to TRBJ2-7, with 13 bases aligning to TRBD2. Trimming took 7 bases from V and 2 from J; bases not matched to a gene: 3. Germline values: CDR1 SGHNT, CDR2 YYREEE (reference sequence). There are 14 residues in the CDR3. This chain's CDR3 is CASGTSGVTYEQYF. CDR3 in DNA: TGTGCCAGCGGGACTAGCGGGGTAACCTACGAGCAGTACTTC.

The rearrangement links TRBV27 to TRBJ2-7; D is ambiguous. CDR1 is MNHEY, CDR2 SMNVEV, per germline (reference sequence). Trimming took 4 bases from V and 0 from J, leaving 10 bases between them. This CDR3 is 14 amino acids long. The chain's CDR3 is CASSSPVSSYEQYF. CDR3 coding DNA: TGTGCCAGCAGTTCTCCAGTCAGCTCCTACGAGCAGTACTTC.

The chain combines TRBV7-9 with TRBJ2-1, with TRBD1 matching over 9 bases. The V gene's germline CDR1 is SEHNR and CDR2 FQNEAQ (reference sequence). Trimming removed 4 bases from V and 13 bases from J; junction bases left unmatched: 20. CDR3 length: 17 amino acids. DNA for the CDR3: TGTGCCAGCAGCTCCCCTTGGCCGGGACAGGGAGTGCCGGTCCAGTTCTTC. Residues: CASSSPWPGQGVPVQFF. Using reference TRBV7-9 and TRBJ2-1 for the parts outside the CDR3, the full variable domain is DTGVSQNPRHKITKRGQNVTFRCDPISEHNRLYWYRQTLGQGPEFLTYFQNEAQLEKSRLLSDRFSAERPKGSFSTLEIQRTEQGDSAMYLCASSSPWPGQGVPVQFFGPGTRLTVL.

The chain is built from TRBV19 and TRBJ1-5, with D unresolved. V lost 6 bases and J 5 bases, leaving 17 bases between the germline ends. This CDR3 comprises 15 residues. The germline CDR1 and CDR2 sequences are LNHDA and SQIVND (reference sequence). CDR3 sequence (DNA): TGTGCCAGTAGAATGGGCCTTTTACCCCATCAGCCCCAGCATTTT. As protein: CASRMGLLPHQPQHF.

This clone was found once. V usage is TRBV2 and J usage is TRBJ1-1; D is unclear. Trimming stripped 5 bases from V and 2 bases from J, with 6 bases between. This CDR3 contains 12 residues. CDR1 and CDR2 from the germline V gene are SNHLY and FYNNEI. The CDR3 nucleotides read TGTGCCAGCAGTCCCCAAAACACTGAAGCTTTCTTT. Protein product: CASSPQNTEAFF.

This chain connects TRBV14 to TRBJ2-1; D is unresolved. The CDR3 is 9 residues long. The ends were cut back, 5 bases at V and 13 bases at J, with 6 bases in the middle. Germline CDR1 and CDR2: SGHDN and FVKESK. The CDR3 sequence is CASSTHQFF. The DNA of the CDR3 is TGTGCCAGCAGCACTCACCAGTTCTTC.

The chain employs TRBV10-3 and TRBJ2-7; the D gene is possibly TRBD2 (6 bases). There are 13 residues in the CDR3. Germline CDR1 reads ENHRY; CDR2 reads SYGVKD. The V end lost 5 bases, the J end lost 4 bases, and 12 bases lay between the germline ends. The CDR3 sequence: CAISPPGVYEQYF. The CDR3 DNA reads as TGTGCCATCAGTCCCCCGGGGGTATACGAGCAGTACTTC.

This sequence joins TRBV5-4 and TRBJ2-5; a weak D match, TRBD2 (7 bases). In germline, CDR1 is SGHNT, CDR2 YYREEE (reference sequence). The V end was cut by 0 bases, the J end by 2 bases, with 17 bases between. This CDR3 spans 17 amino acids. Here the CDR3 DNA reads TGTGCCAGCAGCTTGGGCGGGGGCCAGGGGCTACAAGAGACCCAGTACTTC. Its protein is CASSLGGGQGLQETQYF.

The J gene is TRBJ2-5, the V gene TRBV30, with 11 bases lining up with TRBD2. Germline V gene sequence: CDR1 GTSNPN, CDR2 SVGIG (reference sequence). After removal of 2 bases from V and 4 bases from J, the junction contained 6 bases not matched to a gene. CDR3 length equals 15 residues. The CDR3 is CAWSTGSGRAETQYF. CDR3 nucleotide sequence: TGTGCCTGGAGTACGGGTAGCGGGAGGGCAGAGACCCAGTACTTC.

The chain has TRBV18 and TRBJ2-7; weak D call: TRBD1 (6 bases). This CDR3 comprises 14 residues. Trimming removed 3 bases at V and 2 bases at J, with 11 bases between. Germline V gives CDR1 KGHSH, CDR2 LQKENI. CDR3 sequence reads: CASSPRTATYEQYF. The CDR3 nucleotides read TGTGCCAGCTCACCCAGGACAGCTACCTACGAGCAGTACTTC.

The rearrangement uses TRBV5-4 and TRBJ2-5; 10 nucleotides match TRBD1. From germline, CDR1 is SGHNT and CDR2 YYREEE (reference sequence). V dropped 4 bases and J dropped 5; count of bases not matched to a gene: 11. This CDR3 contains 16 residues. The CDR3 spells CASSPPGTGVRETQYF. The DNA of the CDR3 is TGTGCCAGCAGCCCCCCGGGGACAGGGGTAAGGGAGACCCAGTACTTC.

This chain links TRBV28 with TRBJ2-7, with 7 bases aligning to TRBD1. CDR3 length: 14 amino acids. J gave up 6 bases and V 2 bases, and 7 bases lay outside the gene matches. The germline CDR1 and CDR2 sequences are MDHEN and SYDVKM. DNA for the CDR3: TGTGCCAGCAGTTTAAGGGGGCCGGTCGGCGAGCAGTACTTC. Translated, it gives CASSLRGPVGEQYF.

The rearrangement joins TRBV5-1 to TRBJ2-3; 14 bases align to TRBD2. After removal of 4 bases from V and 1 base from J, the junction contained 2 bases not matched to a gene. The germline V gene encodes CDR1 SGHRS and CDR2 YFSETQ. The CDR3 covers 16 residues. The CDR3 nucleotides read TGCGCCAGCAGCCCGGGACTAGCGGGGGGCACAGATACGCAGTATTTT. The encoded protein is CASSPGLAGGTDTQYF.

The rearrangement uses TRBV7-9 and TRBJ2-7; D is possibly TRBD2 (5 bases). V lost 5 bases and J 4 bases, leaving 12 bases between the germline ends. Germline CDR1 SEHNR, CDR2 FQNEAQ (reference sequence). The CDR3 totals 13 residues. CDR3 protein: CASSPLPGYEQYF. The DNA for the CDR3 is TGTGCCAGCAGCCCCCTTCCGGGGTACGAGCAGTACTTC.

On this clone itself: One end of the junction varies from germline; a read error may be responsible. The chain links TRBV20-1 to TRBJ1-4; D ambiguous. Germline values: CDR1 DFQATT, CDR2 SNEGSKA (reference sequence). CDR3 size: 10 residues. The CDR3: CSASRQVPLF. The DNA of the CDR3 is TGCAGTGCTAGTCGCCAGGTGCCCCTTTTT.

V is TRBV7-9 and J is TRBJ1-1, with D uncertain. The CDR3 consists of 14 residues. The V gene's germline CDR1 is SEHNR and CDR2 FQNEAQ (reference sequence). Trimming pared 2 bases from V and 6 bases from J, leaving 13 bases between. This CDR3 reads CASSLLVREAEAFF. Here the CDR3 DNA reads TGTGCCAGCAGCTTATTAGTGAGAGAGGCTGAAGCTTTCTTT. Looking up the rest from reference TRBV7-9 and TRBJ1-1 gives the full variable domain: DTGVSQNPRHKITKRGQNVTFRCDPISEHNRLYWYRQTLGQGPEFLTYFQNEAQLEKSRLLSDRFSAERPKGSFSTLEIQRTEQGDSAMYLCASSLLVREAEAFFGQGTRLTVV.

About this clone: An end of the junction does not agree with germline; a read error may underlie this. The chain joins TRBV4-1 to TRBJ2-3; TRBD2 matches 8 bases. Germline V gene data show CDR1 as MGHRA and CDR2 as YSYEKL. This CDR3 region has 17 residues. The chain's CDR3 is CASSPLAQRENTDAQYF. CDR3 DNA: TGCGCCAGCAGCCCCCTAGCCCAGCGGGAGAACACAGATGCGCAGTATTTT.

The rearrangement uses TRBV5-1 and TRBJ2-7, with unresolved D. Trimming shortened V by 4 bases and J by 4 bases, and 18 bases separated the two germline ends. The CDR3 covers 15 residues. CDR1 and CDR2 (germline): SGHRS, YFSETQ. The CDR3 coding sequence is TGCGCCAGCAGCCCCGGTACCGTATCTCAATACGAGCAGTACTTC. Translation gives CASSPGTVSQYEQYF.